Given below is one T cell receptor beta chain in context. This clone showed up just once. Which antigen it targets is not known. No base quality information exists; no much larger clone differs at one position. This record comes from a study of cytomegalovirus exposure and HLA in healthy donors (dated by TCRdb to 2016 to 2017). Background for the entire study: An earlier analysis of roughly 500 of the donors reported approximately 270 Gb of sequence data and 100 million to 140 million unique TCR beta sequences from 150 million to 200 million T cells. Rather than drawing on any new phenotypic data, the later analysis identified candidate immune exposures from TCR beta sequences and the way those sequences occurred across donors. An earlier analysis of 587 of the donors used high-throughput TCR beta sequencing to judge whether each TCR beta V gene segment behaved as functional or pseudogenic. In a later genetic analysis, genome-wide SNP genotypes for 398 of the 666 donors were used, and that subset was treated as a discovery cohort. Of the 300 to 400 genotyped donors, about 80% fell in the genetic ancestry cluster associated with self-reported Caucasian donors. A later analysis re-examined previously published TCR beta repertoires from hundreds of donors and added high-resolution HLA genotyping to investigate patterns of TCR occurrence. The aim of the study was to test whether cataloging public T cell receptors could identify signatures of past pathogen exposure. To predict cytomegalovirus infection status, the study combined high-throughput TCR immunosequencing, statistical association of individual TCRs with disease status, and machine learning. The number of typed donors differed by locus: about 620-630 for A, B, C, DRB1 and DQB1; some 540 for DQA1; some 610 for DPA1; and some 430 for DPB1. An early release covering some 640 HLA-typed donors comprised about 320 gigabases of sequencing data and roughly 86 million unique TCR sequences. Across about 380 genotyped donors of the cohort, an average of about 240,000 unique TCR beta nucleotide sequences per donor were sequenced, and roughly 20% of those sequences were non-productive. All discovery cohort repertoires had been generated using a single sequencing platform. Roughly five DR-DQ haplotypes were handled as single units for association and clustering because linkage in the cohort was strong. Besides the first cohort of approximately 710 subjects, a separate validation cohort made up of over 100 different subjects was used. Using immunosequencing, the study profiled T cell repertoires from approximately 700 subjects and related those repertoires to cytomegalovirus serostatus. Donor age, sex, ethnicity and CMV serostatus were compiled alongside the repertoire data. Class I and class II HLA loci were covered by the typing at four-digit resolution. Study-wide conclusions, independent of this receptor: In a later analysis, HLA-associated TCR beta chains were found to be more clonally expanded and to have lower generation probabilities than equally common non-associated chains. A cluster of highly shared sequence variants was judged likely to be a technical artifact of the sequencing pipeline. Most TCR sequences were seen in very few donors, while some public TCRs were found in many individuals. In a later analysis, 16,951 TCR beta sequences were associated with specific HLA alleles at a false discovery rate of 0.05. An earlier analysis of approximately 540 of the donors showed that most TCR beta V segments appeared in productive rearrangements either about 87% or about 30% of the time, which broadly matched IMGT annotations. A few of the identified cytomegalovirus-associated TCR beta chains were confirmed in vitro to be specific for cytomegalovirus antigens. An association between a missense DCLRE1C variant and V-gene and J-gene trimming of TCR beta chains was found in a later genetic analysis and replicated in an independent cohort. Because counts were too low, seventeen rarely observed V segments, including chromosome 9 orphons, were left out of the earlier analysis of some 640 of the donors. In both the original and validation cohorts, the classifier was reported to diagnose cytomegalovirus status with high specificity and sensitivity. In a later genetic analysis, fewer N-insertions in productive TCRs were reported among donors in an Asian-associated ancestry cluster than the roughly 670-donor mean. CMV serostatus was the only immune exposure information available for the cohort. Correlated functional status among segregating V segments might be attributable to linkage disequilibrium, but an unknown experimental factor could not be ruled out. When HLA alleles, especially DR and DQ, strongly co-occurred, attributing TCR associations to individual alleles was difficult. The presence/absence analyses assumed that sequencing depth was roughly uniform across donors, and that assumption may not be true. Because the 87-base-pair reads could not distinguish some IMGT-functional V segments, including TRBV6-2 and TRBV6-3, those segments were excluded. In a later analysis, most CMV-associated TCR beta chains were found to appear HLA-restricted, with HLA associations seemingly driven largely by CMV exposure. Only TCR beta chains were sequenced in this cohort, and the absence of alpha or paired-chain data limited detectable features. According to a later analysis, parvovirus B19, influenza, CMV and Epstein-Barr virus appeared linked to several top co-occurrence clusters. A further reported finding was that TCR beta sequences accurately predicted the HLA-A and HLA-B alleles for most subjects in the first cohort. The authors suggested that the approach could potentially be extended to other disease states and immunological phenotypes. A total of 164 TCR beta chains were listed by the study as associated with cytomegalovirus. In a later analysis, TCR association rates were found to vary across HLA loci, with the most associated TCRs seen for DRB1 alleles and the fewest for HLA-C alleles. Because HLA typing was missing for some donors at each locus, association tests included only the typed subset.

Between the V and J ends, shortened by 2 bases and 7 bases respectively, the junction contains 15 bases. As encoded in the germline V gene, CDR1 is SGDLS while CDR2 is YYNGEE. The CDR3, from cysteine to phenylalanine, totals 14 residues. Only CDR3 DNA remains: 42 bases, in frame from the first base. Receptors were amplified or captured by the immunoSEQ multiplex PCR assay. For the multiplex PCR, a mixture combining 60 forward primers for TCR Vbeta segments and 13 reverse primers for TCR Jbeta segments was used. The CDR3 region of rearranged TCR beta genes was amplified from genomic DNA with a multiplex PCR assay. On the Illumina HiSeq System, the amplified TCR beta libraries were sequenced as 87-base-pair reads. From the authors' description of their analysis: In a later analysis, around 80 million unique TCR beta chains were counted across the 690 or so repertoires, and approximately 11 million of these chains were shared by at least two donors. A nearest-neighbor algorithm error-corrected the raw reads and collapsed the reads into unique sequences, merging closely related sequences to remove PCR and sequencing errors. To assign V, D and J gene segments, CDR3 sequences were aligned to IMGT reference sequences. For a sequence to be retained, at least a six-nucleotide match to both a V gene segment and a J gene segment was required. A rearrangement counted as productive if the CDR3 had no stop codons and remained in frame with V and J, and every other rearrangement counted as non-productive. CDR3 was defined according to IMGT convention as the region running from the second conserved V-encoded cysteine to the conserved J-encoded phenylalanine. In an earlier analysis of just under 600 of the donors, sequences lacking an unambiguous match to a single V gene segment were excluded. An earlier analysis of just under 600 of the donors called V segments functional above 56.7% productive rearrangements and segregating when the between-donor standard deviation exceeded 5%. To diagnose cytomegalovirus status from the catalog of TCR beta chain sequences, a statistical classification framework was built. In a later analysis, TCR nucleotide sequences were compared against IMGT/GENE-DB human TR gene sequences so that V and J genes could be assigned. A later analysis assigned CDR3 sequences and most-parsimonious VDJ recombination scenarios with the TCRdist pipeline. In a later analysis, every TCR beta chain was defined by the combination of its CDR3 amino acid sequence and its V-gene family, and reads without a unique V-gene family were dropped. To address suspected cross-contamination and a sequencing artifact, a later analysis removed over 500 highly shared, low-generation-probability nucleotide sequences. In a later analysis, a clonal expansion index was calculated for each public chain from normalized within-repertoire ranks of inferred template counts. A later analysis computed generation probabilities with a VDJ recombination model fitted to out-of-frame rearrangements, and checked the results against IGoR. Hypergeometric tests were used in a later analysis to score TCR-TCR, TCR-HLA and TCR-CMV co-occurrence, with a repertoire-size bias correction applied to the TCR pairs. To estimate false discovery rates, a later analysis permuted the HLA or CMV assignments 20 times. In a later analysis, co-occurring TCRs were grouped using DBSCAN, with TCRdist sequence similarity added in when clustering inside HLA-allele-positive subsets. For co-occurrence clustering, repertoires with fewer than 30,000 or more than 120,000 public chains were excluded, along with roughly 5 repertoires with anomalous nucleotide sharing. Not all clones reach the TCRdb copy of this immuneACCESS table, which keeps in-frame sequences only. Checked studies attribute under half of the gap to unresolved V genes and leave the rest unexplained. From that table come the V and J calls and clone size; the DNA was used to work out D and trimming. The sample yields under 250,000 clones; roughly 80% were counted once. The biggest ten clones account for about 2.7% of the sample.

The cohort was made up of approximately 700 healthy bone marrow donors. At the time of sampling, every cohort member was nominally healthy, though immune exposures that went unrecorded were likely present. The donor tested CMV seronegative, placing the donor among the 350 or so seronegative members of the cohort. Each donor provided a peripheral blood sample, and peripheral blood mononuclear cells were used for TCR beta sequencing. The Qiagen DNeasy Blood Extraction Kit was used to extract genomic DNA from the blood cell samples. Sequenced input: PBMCs. This clonotype was sampled from a woman aged 25 to 39 in good health and CMV-seronegative. This chain is built from TRBV9 and TRBJ1-2; 6 matching bases give a weak D call of TRBD1. The CDR3: CASSVHPGEGGYTF. The sequence in DNA is TGTGCCAGCAGCGTCCATCCAGGGGAGGGTGGCTACACCTTC.